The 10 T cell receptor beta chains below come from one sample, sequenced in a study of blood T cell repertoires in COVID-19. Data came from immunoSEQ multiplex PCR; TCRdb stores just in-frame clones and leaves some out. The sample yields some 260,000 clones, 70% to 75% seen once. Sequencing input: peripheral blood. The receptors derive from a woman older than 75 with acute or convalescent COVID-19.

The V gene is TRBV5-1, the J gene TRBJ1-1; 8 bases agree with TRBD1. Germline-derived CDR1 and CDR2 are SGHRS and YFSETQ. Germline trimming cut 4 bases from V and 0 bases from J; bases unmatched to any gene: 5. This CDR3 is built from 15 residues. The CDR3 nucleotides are TGCGCCAGCAGCAAGGGACAGGTTATGAACACTGAAGCTTTCTTT. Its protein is CASSKGQVMNTEAFF.

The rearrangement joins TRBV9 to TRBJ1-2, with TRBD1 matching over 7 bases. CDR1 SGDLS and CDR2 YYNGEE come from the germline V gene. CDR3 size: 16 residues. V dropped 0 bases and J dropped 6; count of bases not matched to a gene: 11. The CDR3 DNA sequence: TGTGCCAGCAGCGTAGCCACCTTCGAGGGGGCGCATGGCTACACCTTC. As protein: CASSVATFEGAHGYTF.

CDR3 region: CASSLAGGWTDTQYF. The CDR3 DNA reads as TGCGCCAGCAGCTTGGCAGGGGGGTGGACAGATACGCAGTATTTT. The genes are TRBV5-1 and TRBJ2-3; possibly TRBD1 for D (7 bases). With 0 bases removed from V and 3 bases from J, the gap between germline ends came to 11 bases. CDR1 is SGHRS and CDR2 is YFSETQ in the germline V gene. There are 15 residues in the CDR3. The full variable domain, in which reference TRBV5-1 and TRBJ2-3 provide the parts outside the CDR3, is KAGVTQTPRYLIKTRGQQVTLSCSPISGHRSVSWYQQTPGQGLQFLFEYFSETQRNKGNFPGRFSGRQFSNSRSEMNVSTLELGDSALYLCASSLAGGWTDTQYFGPGTRLTVL.

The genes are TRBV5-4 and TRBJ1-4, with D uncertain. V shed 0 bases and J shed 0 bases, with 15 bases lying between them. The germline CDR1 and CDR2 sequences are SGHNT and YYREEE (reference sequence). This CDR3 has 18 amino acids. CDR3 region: CASSLVVGAPTTNEKLFF. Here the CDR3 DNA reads TGTGCCAGCAGCTTGGTCGTAGGAGCTCCAACAACTAATGAAAAACTGTTTTTT.

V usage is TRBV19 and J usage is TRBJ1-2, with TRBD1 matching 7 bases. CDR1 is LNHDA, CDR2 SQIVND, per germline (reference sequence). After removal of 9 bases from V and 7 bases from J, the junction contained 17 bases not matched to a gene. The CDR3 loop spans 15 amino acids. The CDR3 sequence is CASRQGLLVTGGYTF. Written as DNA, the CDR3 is TGTGCCAGCAGACAGGGACTTCTGGTTACGGGTGGCTACACCTTC. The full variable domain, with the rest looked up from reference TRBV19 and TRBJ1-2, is DGGITQSPKYLFRKEGQNVTLSCEQNLNHDAMYWYRQDPGQGLRLIYYSQIVNDFQKGDIAEGYSVSREKKESFPLTVTSAQKNPTAFYLCASRQGLLVTGGYTFGSGTRLTVV.

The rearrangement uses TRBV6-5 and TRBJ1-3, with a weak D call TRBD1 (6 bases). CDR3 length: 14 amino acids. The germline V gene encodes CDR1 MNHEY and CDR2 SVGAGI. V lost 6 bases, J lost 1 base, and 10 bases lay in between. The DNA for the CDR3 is TGTGCCAGCAGAACGGACAGATCTGGAAACACCATATATTTT. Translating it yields CASRTDRSGNTIYF.

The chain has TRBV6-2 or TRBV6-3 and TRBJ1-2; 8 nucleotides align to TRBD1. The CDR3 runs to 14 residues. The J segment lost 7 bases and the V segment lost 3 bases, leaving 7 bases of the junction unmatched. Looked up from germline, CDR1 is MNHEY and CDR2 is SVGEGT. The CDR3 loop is CASSYRDRRSGYTF. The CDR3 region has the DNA TGTGCCAGCAGTTATAGGGACAGGAGGTCTGGCTACACCTTC.

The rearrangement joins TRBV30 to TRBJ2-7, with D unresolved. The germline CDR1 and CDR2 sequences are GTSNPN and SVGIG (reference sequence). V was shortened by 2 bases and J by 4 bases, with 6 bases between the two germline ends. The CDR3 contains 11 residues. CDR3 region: CAWSFTYEQYF. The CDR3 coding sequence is TGTGCCTGGAGTTTTACATACGAGCAGTACTTC.

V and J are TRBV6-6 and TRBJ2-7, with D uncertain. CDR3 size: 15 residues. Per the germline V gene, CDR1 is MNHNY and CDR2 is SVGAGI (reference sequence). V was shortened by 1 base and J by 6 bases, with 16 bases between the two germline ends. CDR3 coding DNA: TGTGCCAGCAGTTACTTGGCCGCCTTGGCGGCCGAGCAGTACTTC. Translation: CASSYLAALAAEQYF.

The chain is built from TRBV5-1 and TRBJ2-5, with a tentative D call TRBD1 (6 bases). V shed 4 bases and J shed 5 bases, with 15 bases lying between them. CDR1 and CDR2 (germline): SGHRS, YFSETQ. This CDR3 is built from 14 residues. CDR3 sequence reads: CASSGTQVDETQYF. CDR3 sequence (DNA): TGCGCCAGCAGCGGGACACAGGTGGACGAGACCCAGTACTTC. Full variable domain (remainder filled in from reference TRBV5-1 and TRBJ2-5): KAGVTQTPRYLIKTRGQQVTLSCSPISGHRSVSWYQQTPGQGLQFLFEYFSETQRNKGNFPGRFSGRQFSNSRSEMNVSTLELGDSALYLCASSGTQVDETQYFGPGTRLLVL.